Reported below is one TCR beta chain. Its cognate antigen is unknown. These data are taken from a study of T-cell reconstitution after alpha-beta-depleted transplantation in children. Study results and limitations: When one year had passed after transplant, most T-cell counts and diversity came from newly produced T cells. Reportedly, roughly two months post-transplant, alpha-beta T cells arose from several hundred expanded graft clones. Surviving recipient T cells and thymic progenitors produced the high day-60 TCRbeta diversity seen in some patients.

The germline V gene encodes CDR1 DFQATT and CDR2 SNEGSKA (reference sequence). This CDR3 has 14 amino acids. Trimming cost V 5 bases and J 12 bases; bases outside gene matches: 10. TCRbeta library preparation incorporated unique molecular identifiers. In TCRdb, the PCR reads were re-called with MiXCR into one record per CDR3 protein. The data hold 700,000 to 850,000 distinct CDR3 sequences, with approximately 15% observed a single time. Sequencing was performed on PBMCs, mostly from graft donor cells, taken 360 days after TCRalphabeta/CD19-depleted stem cell transplant. The chain is built from TRBV20-1 and TRBJ2-1; 13 nucleotides agree with TRBD2. This clonotype was sampled from a male patient younger than 18 who had a stem cell transplant for acute lymphoblastic leukemia, so the T cells may come from the graft donor. In DNA form, the CDR3 reads TGCAGTGCTCCGGGACTAGCGGGATCAAGGAGGCAGTTCTTC. It translates to CSAPGLAGSRRQFF.